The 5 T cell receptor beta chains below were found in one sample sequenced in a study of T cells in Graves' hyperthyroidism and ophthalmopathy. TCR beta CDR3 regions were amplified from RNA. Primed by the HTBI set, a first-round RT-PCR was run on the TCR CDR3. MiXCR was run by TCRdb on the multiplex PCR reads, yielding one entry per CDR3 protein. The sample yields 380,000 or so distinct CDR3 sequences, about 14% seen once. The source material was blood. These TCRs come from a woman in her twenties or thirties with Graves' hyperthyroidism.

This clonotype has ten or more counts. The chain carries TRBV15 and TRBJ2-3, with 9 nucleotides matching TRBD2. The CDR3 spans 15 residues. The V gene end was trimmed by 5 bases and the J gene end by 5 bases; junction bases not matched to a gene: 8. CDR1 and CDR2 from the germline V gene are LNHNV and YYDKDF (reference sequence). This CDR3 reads CATSDAGGPVDTQYF. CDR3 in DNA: TGTGCCACCAGCGATGCGGGAGGGCCTGTAGATACGCAGTATTTT.

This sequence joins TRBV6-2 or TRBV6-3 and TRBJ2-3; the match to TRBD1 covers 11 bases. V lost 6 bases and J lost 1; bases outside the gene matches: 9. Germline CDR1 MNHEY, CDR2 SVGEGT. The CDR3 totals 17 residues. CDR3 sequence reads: CASRGTGGLFRTDTQYF. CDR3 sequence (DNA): TGTGCCAGCAGGGGGACAGGGGGTCTCTTCCGCACAGATACGCAGTATTTT.

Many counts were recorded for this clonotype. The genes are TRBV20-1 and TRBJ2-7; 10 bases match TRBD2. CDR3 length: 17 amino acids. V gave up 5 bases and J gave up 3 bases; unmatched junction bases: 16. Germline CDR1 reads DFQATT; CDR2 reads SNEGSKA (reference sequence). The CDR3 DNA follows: TGCAGTGCTTTTGGGGGCTCCGGGACTAGCGAAATCTACGAGCAGTACTTC. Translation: CSAFGGSGTSEIYEQYF.

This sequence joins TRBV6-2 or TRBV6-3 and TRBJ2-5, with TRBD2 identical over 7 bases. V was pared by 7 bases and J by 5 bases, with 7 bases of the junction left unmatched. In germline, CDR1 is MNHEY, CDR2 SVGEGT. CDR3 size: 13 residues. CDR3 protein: CASTPLALETQYF. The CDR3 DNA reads TGTGCCAGCACCCCACTAGCGTTGGAGACCCAGTACTTC.

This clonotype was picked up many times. The CDR3: CAWSVRGWEGYTF. For the CDR3, the DNA is TGTGCCTGGAGTGTCAGGGGCTGGGAAGGCTACACCTTC. This chain connects TRBV30 to TRBJ1-2, with a weak D call TRBD1 (6 bases). Germline-derived CDR1 and CDR2 are GTSNPN and SVGIG (reference sequence). The CDR3 contains 13 residues. V was cut by 0 bases and J by 8 bases, with 13 bases left in between.